This TCR beta chain was sequenced during a study of blood T cell repertoires in COVID-19. For the study at large: Spain, Italy and the United States supplied samples that represented acute and convalescent COVID-19. Sample material is recorded as cDNA or gDNA derived from T cells, B-cell-depleted T cells, or PBMCs.

Per the authors' pipeline: Amplification of reference gene primers was used by the study to estimate nucleated cell counts. The method was immunoSEQ multiplex PCR; TCRdb's version includes in-frame clones alone and lacks a portion of them. The DNA was the basis for D and trimming; V, J and clone size are from that table. Among 120,000 to 150,000 clones listed, about four fifths were seen once. The ends were cut back, 0 bases at V and 7 bases at J, with 15 bases in the middle. Germline V lookup: CDR1 KGHSH, CDR2 LQKENI. CDR3 length: 15 residues. This clonotype was sampled from a human donor with acute or convalescent COVID-19. The donor label of this sample is uncertain. This rearrangement joins TRBV18 to TRBJ1-2; maybe TRBD1 (5 bases). The source material was peripheral blood. CDR3 loop: CASSPPGLPSRGYTF. The CDR3 DNA reads TGTGCCAGCTCACCACCGGGACTCCCGAGCCGTGGCTACACCTTC.